The rows below give T cell receptor beta chains drawn from one sample of a study of blood T cell repertoires in COVID-19. TCRdb's copy holds only in-frame clones and misses some; the assay was immunoSEQ multiplex PCR. Of tens of thousands of clones in the sample, around 85% were seen once. The sequencing input was peripheral blood. These receptors originate from an elderly man in a cohort sampled during active COVID-19. Each CDR3 is given with its conserved first and last residue. The D gene is left open where the match is weak. For some rows the clone size is stated as once, few or many, or as a class when expanded; others skip it.

d_gene	v_gene	len	j_gene	abundance	CDR3nt	CDR3aa
TRBD1	TRBV29-1	14	TRBJ1-1	.	TGCAGCGTTGATTCAGGGGGCGCCGGCACTGAAGCTTTCTTT	CSVDSGGAGTEAFF
.	TRBV6-1	18	TRBJ1-6	.	TGTGCCAGCAGTGAACTGGGGGGTAGTCTCTCCTATAATTCACCCCTCCACTTT	CASSELGGSLSYNSPLHF
TRBD1	TRBV27	14	TRBJ1-6	once	TGTGCCAGCAGTTTAGGGACAGTAAATTCACCCCTCCACTTT	CASSLGTVNSPLHF
.	TRBV4-3	13	TRBJ1-1	.	TGCGCCAGCAGCCAAGGAGCGAACACTGAAGCTTTCTTT	CASSQGANTEAFF
TRBD2	TRBV18	16	TRBJ2-1	.	TGTGCCAGCTCACTCGGGAACGGGGGGGCCTTCAATGAGCAGTTCTTC	CASSLGNGGAFNEQFF
.	TRBV10-3	14	TRBJ1-1	.	TGTGCCATCAGTGAGTCGGACACGAACACTGAAGCTTTCTTT	CAISESDTNTEAFF
.	TRBV27	14	TRBJ1-1	.	TGTGCCAGCAGTCCTCGGACAGCGAACACTGAAGCTTTCTTT	CASSPRTANTEAFF
.	TRBV5-8	13	TRBJ2-7	.	TGTGCCAGCAGCTTACAGGTACCCTACGAGCAGTACTTC	CASSLQVPYEQYF
.	TRBV21-1	13	TRBJ1-4	.	TGTGCCAGCAGCAAATCGCCAGGGACTAAACTGTTTTTT	CASSKSPGTKLFF
.	TRBV19	13	TRBJ1-5	few	TGTGCCACCCAAGGGGGTAGCAATCAGCCCCAGCATTTT	CATQGGSNQPQHF
TRBD1	TRBV19	14	TRBJ2-2	.	TGTGCCACCTCGCAGGGGGCGAACACCGGGGAGCTGTTTTTT	CATSQGANTGELFF
TRBD1	TRBV18	14	TRBJ1-6	.	TGTGCCAGCTCAAATGACAGGGGGGAATCACCCCTCCACTTT	CASSNDRGESPLHF
TRBD1	TRBV14	16	TRBJ1-1	.	TGTGCCAGCAGCCGGGAGACAGGGATCAGGGGCACTGAAGCTTTCTTT	CASSRETGIRGTEAFF
TRBD2	TRBV5-4	13	TRBJ2-5	.	TGTGCCAGCAGTCCGGGACTAGAAGAGACCCAGTACTTC	CASSPGLEETQYF
.	TRBV7-6	17	TRBJ2-2	.	TGTGCCAGCAGCTCCCCCACTACGGGGGCGAACACCGGGGAGCTGTTTTTT	CASSSPTTGANTGELFF
.	TRBV2	14	TRBJ1-4	.	TGTGCCAGCAGTGACCAGGGGATAGGTGAAAAACTGTTTTTT	CASSDQGIGEKLFF
TRBD2	TRBV11-3	16	TRBJ2-5	.	TGTGCCAGCAGCAAGACTAGCGGGGGGGGCCAAGAGACCCAGTACTTC	CASSKTSGGGQETQYF
.	TRBV5-1	15	TRBJ2-2	.	TGCGCCAGCAGCTTGGACAATTCGGGCACCGGGGAGCTGTTTTTT	CASSLDNSGTGELFF
.	TRBV7-2	16	TRBJ2-3	.	TGTGCCAGCAGCTTAGGGCTAGCCCAGCGGACAGATACGCAGTATTTT	CASSLGLAQRTDTQYF
.	TRBV18	15	TRBJ1-1	.	TGTGCCAGCTCACAACAAGGGGATTTGAACACTGAAGCTTTCTTT	CASSQQGDLNTEAFF
TRBD1	TRBV9	16	TRBJ1-4	.	TGTGCCAGCAGCGTAGCTCCGGGACAGCTTAATGAAAAACTGTTTTTT	CASSVAPGQLNEKLFF
.	TRBV19	15	TRBJ2-2	.	TGTGCCAGTACCCCCCAGTCTGGGCGCACCGGGGAGCTGTTTTTT	CASTPQSGRTGELFF
TRBD1	TRBV6-2/TRBV6-3	16	TRBJ2-7	.	TGTGCCAGCAGTTACCCCCCTACAGGGGTAGGCTACGAGCAGTACTTC	CASSYPPTGVGYEQYF
.	TRBV5-4	13	TRBJ2-7	.	TGTGCCAGCAGCCGCGCAAGGGAGGACGAGCAGTACTTC	CASSRAREDEQYF
.	TRBV5-1	15	TRBJ2-7	.	TGCGCCAGCAGCCAGTCCGGGACGGGGGCCTACGAGCAGTACTTC	CASSQSGTGAYEQYF
TRBD2	TRBV5-4	16	TRBJ2-5	.	TGTGCCAGCAGCCCAGGGACTAGCGGGGGAAAAGAGACCCAGTACTTC	CASSPGTSGGKETQYF